These 26 T cell receptor beta chains came from one sample sequenced in a study of blood T cell repertoires in COVID-19. Clones were sequenced by immunoSEQ multiplex PCR, and TCRdb holds only the in-frame ones, with some missing. The top ten hold more than 10% of the sample, which has fewer than 80,000 clones, approximately 80% seen once. Sequencing input: peripheral blood. These receptors all stem from a man aged 45-65 years with COVID-19, enrolled during active disease.

This clone was counted a few times. The genes are TRBV7-9 and TRBJ2-5; TRBD2 matches 9 bases. The ends lost 7 bases at V and 4 bases at J; junction bases unmatched: 10. Looked up from germline, CDR1 is SEHNR and CDR2 is FQNEAQ (reference sequence). This CDR3 has 15 amino acids. The CDR3 protein is CASTNGLASGETQYF. The CDR3 DNA sequence: TGTGCCAGCACCAACGGACTAGCGTCAGGAGAGACCCAGTACTTC.

The rearrangement uses TRBV3-1 (or the pseudogene TRBV3-2) and TRBJ2-2; 7 nucleotides agree with TRBD1. Trimming took 6 bases from V and 3 from J; bases not matched to a gene: 1. The CDR3 sequence is 13 residues long. Germline V gives CDR1 LGHDT, CDR2 YNNKEL (reference sequence). CDR3 protein: CASSQGDTGELFF. In DNA form, the CDR3 reads TGTGCCAGCAGTCAGGGGGACACCGGGGAGCTGTTTTTT.

The chain employs TRBV7-9 and TRBJ2-5; the match to TRBD2 covers 7 bases. Germline CDR1 is SEHNR and CDR2 is FQNEAQ (reference sequence). This CDR3 is 13 amino acids long. J was trimmed by 5 bases and V by 5 bases; bases with no gene match: 5. The CDR3 reads CASSPLGGETQYF. The CDR3, as DNA: TGTGCCAGCAGCCCCTTGGGGGGGGAGACCCAGTACTTC.

The chain links TRBV30 to TRBJ1-3; D uncertain. The CDR3 runs 13 residues. V was pared by 5 bases and J by 3 bases, with 11 bases between. The germline gives CDR1 GTSNPN, CDR2 SVGIG (reference sequence). The DNA for the CDR3 is TGTGCCTGGGGAGCCGCGGGTGGAAACACCATATATTTT. This encodes CAWGAAGGNTIYF.

This chain joins TRBV4-2 and TRBJ1-1; the D is unclear. The CDR3 has 16 amino acids. The germline CDR1 and CDR2 sequences are LGHNA and YNFKEQ. Trimming took 0 bases from V and 5 from J, leaving 16 bases between them. In nucleotides, the CDR3 is TGTGCCAGCAGCCAAGACTTTATAGAGCCCGAGACTGAAGCTTTCTTT. Translated: CASSQDFIEPETEAFF.

This chain links TRBV10-3 with TRBJ1-2; 8 bases line up with TRBD1. J was trimmed by 3 bases and V by 0 bases; bases with no gene match: 3. Germline V gene data show CDR1 as ENHRY and CDR2 as SYGVKD. The CDR3 has 15 residues. The CDR3 DNA reads TGTGCCATCAGTGAGTCAGCAGGGGGCTACTATGGCTACACCTTC. It yields the protein CAISESAGGYYGYTF.

The V call is TRBV27, the J call TRBJ2-1; weak D call: TRBD1 (6 bases). V was shortened by 4 bases and J by 7 bases, with 11 bases between the two germline ends. The CDR3 consists of 13 residues. Germline assignment: CDR1 MNHEY and CDR2 SMNVEV (reference sequence). The CDR3 DNA sequence: TGTGCCAGCAGTTCCACAGGGAATAATGAGCAGTTCTTC. Encoded protein: CASSSTGNNEQFF.

J is TRBJ1-3 and V is TRBV7-8; D call uncertain. CDR1 is SGHVS, CDR2 FQNEAQ, per germline. The CDR3 has 17 residues. Trimming stripped 5 bases from V and 0 bases from J, with 17 bases between. The CDR3 DNA reads TGTGCCAGCAGCCACCCGGACGGGGTGAGCTCTGGAAACACCATATATTTT. Protein sequence: CASSHPDGVSSGNTIYF.

This rearrangement joins TRBV5-1 to TRBJ1-2, with 7 bases aligning to TRBD1. V lost 0 bases and J lost 6; bases outside the gene matches: 8. CDR1 and CDR2 (germline): SGHRS, YFSETQ. The CDR3 spans 15 residues. CDR3 coding DNA: TGCGCCAGCAGCTTGGGGGTGGCAGGGGGAGATGGCTACACCTTC. Residues: CASSLGVAGGDGYTF.

The chain combines TRBV3-1 (or the pseudogene TRBV3-2) with TRBJ2-3; a weak D match, TRBD2 (5 bases). Trimming removed 4 bases from V and 11 bases from J, with 10 bases in between. The germline gives CDR1 LGHDT, CDR2 YNNKEL (reference sequence). The CDR3 is 11 amino acids. DNA for the CDR3: TGTGCCAGCAGCCCCCGGGAAAGGCAGTATTTT. It translates to CASSPRERQYF.

The V gene is TRBV11-3, the J gene TRBJ2-5; TRBD1 aligns across 7 bases. With V trimmed by 5 bases and J by 6 bases, 6 bases remained unmatched. This CDR3 is 13 amino acids long. Looked up from germline, CDR1 is SGHNT and CDR2 is YENEEA. The CDR3 DNA reads TGTGCCAGCAGCCGGGACAGACTACAGACCCAGTACTTC. Translation gives CASSRDRLQTQYF.

The J gene is TRBJ2-7, the V gene TRBV30, with a possible D match to TRBD2 (7 bases). Looked up from germline, CDR1 is GTSNPN and CDR2 is SVGIG (reference sequence). Trimming pared 4 bases from V and 3 bases from J, leaving 13 bases between. The CDR3 length is 13 residues. This CDR3 reads CAWKGGTYYEQYF. In DNA, the CDR3 is TGTGCCTGGAAGGGGGGGACCTACTACGAGCAGTACTTC.

This clone was seen a single time. V usage is TRBV28 and J usage is TRBJ1-5; no firm D call. Germline CDR1 MDHEN, CDR2 SYDVKM. CDR3 size: 12 residues. V was clipped by 6 bases and J by 7 bases, with 10 bases between them. The CDR3 coding sequence is TGTGCCAGCAGGGGCCCGGGGCAGCCCCAGCATTTT. Residues: CASRGPGQPQHF.

The genes are TRBV3-1 (or the pseudogene TRBV3-2) and TRBJ2-2, with 8 bases identical to TRBD2. Trimming took 4 bases from V and 7 from J; bases not matched to a gene: 8. This CDR3 comprises 15 residues. Per germline, CDR1 LGHDT and CDR2 YNNKEL (reference sequence). CDR3 protein: CASSPGGGSGGELFF. In DNA form, the CDR3 reads TGTGCCAGCAGCCCGGGGGGGGGATCTGGCGGGGAGCTGTTTTTT.

J is TRBJ2-1 and V is TRBV6-5; D may be TRBD2 (7 bases). V lost 2 bases and J 5 bases, leaving 13 bases between the germline ends. The CDR3 runs to 15 residues. Germline loops: CDR1 MNHEY, CDR2 SVGAGI. The CDR3 DNA follows: TGTGCCAGCAGTTACCGGGCGGGGGACAACAATGAGCAGTTCTTC. It specifies CASSYRAGDNNEQFF.

The CDR3 loop is CASSSTGGISYEQYF. As DNA, the CDR3 is TGTGCCAGCAGCTCCACAGGGGGCATCTCCTACGAGCAGTACTTC. This chain links TRBV7-8 with TRBJ2-7; 9 bases map to TRBD1. Losses at the gene ends were 4 bases for V and 0 bases for J; bases not matched to a gene: 4. Germline V gene data show CDR1 as SGHVS and CDR2 as FQNEAQ. The CDR3 has 15 amino acids.

J is TRBJ2-7 and V is TRBV4-1; D might be TRBD1 (5 bases). Trimming removed 2 bases at V and 3 bases at J, with 11 bases between. CDR3 length: 14 residues. The germline gives CDR1 MGHRA, CDR2 YSYEKL. CDR3 sequence (DNA): TGCGCCAGCAGCCAAACGGACACGATCTACGAGCAGTACTTC. Translating it yields CASSQTDTIYEQYF.

This rearrangement joins TRBV5-1 to TRBJ2-5, with TRBD2 matching over 7 bases. The germline V gene encodes CDR1 SGHRS and CDR2 YFSETQ. The ends lost 6 bases at V and 5 bases at J; junction bases unmatched: 10. This CDR3 comprises 14 residues. CDR3 sequence (DNA): TGCGCCAGCAAGCCGGGGGGAGGGGTGGAGACCCAGTACTTC. Translation gives CASKPGGGVETQYF.

The V gene is TRBV18, the J gene TRBJ2-1; no definite D call. V lost 0 bases and J 7 bases, leaving 7 bases between the germline ends. Germline CDR1 and CDR2: KGHSH and LQKENI. CDR3 length equals 13 residues. The CDR3: CASSPPSRNEQFF. The DNA of the CDR3 is TGTGCCAGCTCACCACCCTCCAGGAATGAGCAGTTCTTC.

J is TRBJ2-1 and V is TRBV7-3; perhaps TRBD1 as D (6 bases). Germline CDR1 and CDR2: SGHTA and FQGTGA. V shed 4 bases and J shed 0 bases, with 13 bases lying between them. CDR3 length: 16 amino acids. In DNA form, the CDR3 reads TGTGCCAGCAGCTCCAGGGGTCTGAGCTCCTACAATGAGCAGTTCTTC. This translates into CASSSRGLSSYNEQFF.

The rearrangement links TRBV19 to TRBJ1-4; the match to TRBD1 covers 9 bases. Per germline, CDR1 LNHDA and CDR2 SQIVND (reference sequence). V lost 7 bases to trimming and J lost 10 bases; unmatched junction nucleotides: 10. The CDR3 is 14 residues long. The CDR3: CASNPQGAQGKLFF. The CDR3 DNA reads TGTGCCAGTAACCCACAGGGGGCGCAAGGAAAACTGTTTTTT.

The genes are TRBV29-1 and TRBJ1-1; D is undetermined. Trimming left V 4 bases short and J 4 bases short, with 7 bases between. Germline CDR1 SQVTM, CDR2 ANQGSEA. The CDR3 totals 11 residues. Here the CDR3 reads CSVAPGTEAFF. CDR3 sequence (DNA): TGCAGCGTTGCCCCGGGCACTGAAGCTTTCTTT.

This clone was observed a single time. This sequence joins TRBV5-1 and TRBJ2-5; 11 bases line up with TRBD1. V gave up 0 bases and J gave up 4 bases; unmatched junction bases: 5. The CDR3 totals 16 residues. Germline values: CDR1 SGHRS, CDR2 YFSETQ. In DNA form, the CDR3 reads TGCGCCAGCAGCTTGGCGGGACAGGGGGTAGGAGAGACCCAGTACTTC. Its translation: CASSLAGQGVGETQYF. Combining the CDR3 with reference TRBV5-1 and TRBJ2-5 gives the whole variable domain KAGVTQTPRYLIKTRGQQVTLSCSPISGHRSVSWYQQTPGQGLQFLFEYFSETQRNKGNFPGRFSGRQFSNSRSEMNVSTLELGDSALYLCASSLAGQGVGETQYFGPGTRLLVL.

This chain joins TRBV5-1 and TRBJ1-4; unclear D gene. Germline V gene data show CDR1 as SGHRS and CDR2 as YFSETQ. CDR3 length equals 13 residues. V was trimmed by 3 bases and J by 0 bases, leaving 3 bases between them. The chain's CDR3 is CASSYTTNEKLFF. The CDR3 bases are TGCGCCAGCAGCTACACAACTAATGAAAAACTGTTTTTT.

The chain carries TRBV5-1 and TRBJ1-4, with a tentative D call TRBD1 (6 bases). Germline assignment: CDR1 SGHRS and CDR2 YFSETQ. The CDR3 totals 14 residues. The V end lost 1 base, the J end lost 4 bases, and 8 bases lay between the germline ends. The CDR3 is CASSLSGVNEKLFF. As DNA, the CDR3 is TGCGCCAGCAGCTTGTCAGGGGTTAATGAAAAACTGTTTTTT.

J is TRBJ2-7 and V is TRBV7-2, with D possibly TRBD2 on 5 matching bases. This CDR3 comprises 12 residues. Trimming shortened V by 3 bases and J by 4 bases, and 7 bases separated the two germline ends. Per germline, CDR1 SGHTA and CDR2 FQGNSA. DNA of the CDR3: TGTGCCAGCAGCTTGACGGGGTACGAGCAGTACTTC. It encodes CASSLTGYEQYF.